The 11 T cell receptor beta chains reported below all come from one sample, sequenced in a study of T cells after yellow fever vaccination (dated by TCRdb to between 2019 and 2020). Library preparation used 5' RACE. Sequenced on an Illumina NovaSeq 6000. Clones were called with MiXCR by TCRdb after fastp trimmed the public reads at Q25, and only in-frame beta chains were retained. Every entry covers one CDR3 protein and lists the most common genes and DNA from its rows. Present in this sample are under 400,000 distinct CDR3 sequences, approximately 12% of which were seen just once. 2.5% to 3.5% of the sample is taken by the ten largest. The treatment or condition tag for this specimen amounts to: live attenuated yellow fever vaccine strain. The sequenced sample was CD4+ T cells sorted from PBMCs, obtained 15 days after the yellow fever booster vaccination. Receptors originate from a man aged 18 to 29 who received the YFV17D yellow fever vaccine.

The CDR3: CASSSQVKRGTEAFF. CDR3 in DNA: TGTGCCAGCAGCTCCCAGGTTAAGAGGGGCACTGAAGCTTTCTTT. The chain carries TRBV5-4 and TRBJ1-1, with D possibly matching TRBD1 (5 bases). V was trimmed by 3 bases and J by 4 bases, leaving 16 bases between them. This CDR3 has 15 amino acids. Looked up from germline, CDR1 is SGHNT and CDR2 is YYREEE (reference sequence). The full variable domain, completed using reference TRBV5-4 and TRBJ1-1, is ETGVTQSPTHLIKTRGQQVTLRCSSQSGHNTVSWYQQALGQGPQFIFQYYREEENGRGNFPPRFSGLQFPNYSSELNVNALELDDSALYLCASSSQVKRGTEAFFGQGTRLTVV.

V usage is TRBV10-3 and J usage is TRBJ2-7, with D perhaps matching TRBD2 (7 bases). The germline V gene has CDR1 ENHRY and CDR2 SYGVKD. The V and J ends lost 5 bases and 3 bases respectively, with 14 bases between them. This CDR3 has 14 amino acids. The CDR3 protein is CAISRGEDSYEQYF. CDR3 in DNA: TGTGCCATCAGTCGGGGGGAGGACAGCTACGAGCAGTACTTC.

The J gene is TRBJ2-3, the V gene TRBV27; D perhaps matches TRBD1 (5 bases). CDR3 length: 14 residues. The V gene lost 4 bases and the J gene lost 3 bases, with 11 bases spanning the gap. Germline loops: CDR1 MNHEY, CDR2 SMNVEV (reference sequence). CDR3 coding DNA: TGTGCCAGCAGTTGGGCAGGGCTTACAGATACGCAGTATTTT. Translated, it gives CASSWAGLTDTQYF.

J is TRBJ1-3 and V is TRBV5-6; no reliable D call. The CDR3 has 15 amino acids. V gave up 0 bases and J gave up 0 bases, with 7 bases separating them. CDR1 SGHDT and CDR2 YYEEEE come from the germline V gene. The CDR3 here is CASSLEANSGNTIYF. In nucleotides, the CDR3 is TGTGCCAGCAGCTTGGAGGCTAACTCTGGAAACACCATATATTTT.

This clonotype was seen more than once but under ten times. The genes are TRBV7-2 and TRBJ2-1; a possible D gene is TRBD2 (6 bases). The ends were cut back, 5 bases at V and 8 bases at J, with 16 bases in the middle. The CDR3 runs to 14 residues. Germline V lookup: CDR1 SGHTA, CDR2 FQGNSA. The CDR3 nucleotides read TGTGCCAGCAGCCCTTACACGGAGGGCGATGAGCAGTTCTTC. Translation: CASSPYTEGDEQFF.

This rearrangement joins TRBV7-2 to TRBJ2-3; the D is unclear. V lost 5 bases and J lost 5, with 14 bases in between. The germline gives CDR1 SGHTA, CDR2 FQGNSA. CDR3 size: 14 residues. The CDR3 protein is CASSTTWGLDTQYF. CDR3 nucleotides: TGTGCCAGCAGCACCACCTGGGGTTTAGATACGCAGTATTTT. Full variable domain (outside the CDR3, taken from reference TRBV7-2 and TRBJ2-3): GAGVSQSPSNKVTEKGKDVELRCDPISGHTALYWYRQSLGQGLEFLIYFQGNSAPDKSGLPSDRFSAERTGGSVSTLTIQRTQQEDSAVYLCASSTTWGLDTQYFGPGTRLTVL.

The chain uses TRBV6-5 and TRBJ1-2; D might be TRBD1 (5 bases). Germline CDR1 MNHEY, CDR2 SVGAGI. The length of the CDR3 is 12 residues. V was pared by 4 bases and J by 7 bases, with 10 bases between. This CDR3 is CASSSPQGGYTF. Written as DNA, the CDR3 is TGTGCCAGCAGTTCCCCCCAGGGTGGCTACACCTTC.

This clonotype was counted only a few times. The chain employs TRBV10-3 and TRBJ1-5; D possibly corresponds to TRBD1 (6 bases). In germline, CDR1 is ENHRY, CDR2 SYGVKD. Trimming pared 3 bases from V and 9 bases from J, leaving 21 bases between. CDR3 size: 16 residues. CDR3 bases: TGTGCCATCAGTGAAGGTCGGGGGACAAACAGTCGGCCCCAGCATTTT. The encoded protein is CAISEGRGTNSRPQHF.

This clonotype was observed a handful of times. This chain joins TRBV29-1 and TRBJ2-3, with 7 bases lining up with TRBD2. Germline CDR1 is SQVTM and CDR2 is ANQGSEA. This CDR3 spans 14 amino acids. With V trimmed by 4 bases and J by 5 bases, 9 bases remained unmatched. CDR3 residues: CSVGTSGLLDTQYF. In DNA form, the CDR3 reads TGCAGCGTTGGGACTAGTGGGTTGTTAGATACGCAGTATTTT.

This clonotype came up a few times. In nucleotides, the CDR3 is TGTGCCAGCAGCCTTACAGGGGAGGCGGGAAACACCATATATTTT. It specifies CASSLTGEAGNTIYF. The genes are TRBV7-2 and TRBJ1-3, with TRBD1 matching over 7 bases. Germline CDR1 and CDR2: SGHTA and FQGNSA. J gave up 4 bases and V 5 bases, and 8 bases lay outside the gene matches. The CDR3 extends over 15 amino acids.

Only a few counts were recorded for this clonotype. The rearrangement joins TRBV20-1 to TRBJ2-1; possible D gene TRBD1, 8 bases. The germline CDR1 and CDR2 sequences are DFQATT and SNEGSKA (reference sequence). The CDR3 totals 16 residues. Trimming removed 1 base at V and 8 bases at J, with 21 bases between. The CDR3 bases are TGCAGTGCTAGAGCCCACATTTGGACAGGGAGGGATGAGCAGTTCTTC. It is translated as CSARAHIWTGRDEQFF.